These 18 T cell receptor beta chains share one sample of origin, sequenced in a study of T cell responses to AZD1222 COVID-19 vaccine. Assay used: immunoSEQ multiplex PCR; TCRdb lists only in-frame clones, some missing. The sample shows approximately 120,000 clones, 80% to 90% of them seen only once. The sample here was peripheral blood, taken on day 0 of AZD1222 vaccination. The receptors here all came from an adult in good health.

This chain uses TRBV7-3 with TRBJ2-7; D unclear. V lost 5 bases, J lost 6 bases, and 14 bases lay in between. Germline V CDR1 and CDR2: SGHTA, FQGTGA. The length of the CDR3 is 13 residues. The CDR3 DNA follows: TGTGCCAGCAGCCCCTGGGGTCCAGGCGAGCAGTACTTC. It translates to CASSPWGPGEQYF.

V is TRBV6-5 and J is TRBJ2-7, with D possibly being TRBD1 (5 bases). The length of the CDR3 is 13 residues. Trimming pared 10 bases from V and 2 bases from J, leaving 15 bases between. Germline V gene data show CDR1 as MNHEY and CDR2 as SVGAGI. The DNA for the CDR3 is TGTGCCAACCGCGACAGCTCTACCTACGAGCAGTACTTC. Its protein is CANRDSSTYEQYF.

The chain carries TRBV7-9 and TRBJ1-1; D gene ambiguous. Trimming took off 1 base at V and 0 bases at J, with 18 bases between the two ends. Germline CDR1 SEHNR, CDR2 FQNEAQ (reference sequence). There are 18 residues in the CDR3. The CDR3 coding sequence is TGTGCCAGCAGCTTAGGATCTGGAAGGATCGTGATGAACACTGAAGCTTTCTTT. Protein: CASSLGSGRIVMNTEAFF.

V gene TRBV10-3 combines with J gene TRBJ1-2; D is unresolved. The CDR3 totals 12 residues. Looked up from germline, CDR1 is ENHRY and CDR2 is SYGVKD. Trimming shortened V by 3 bases and J by 1 base, and 3 bases separated the two germline ends. CDR3 loop: CAISDYNYGYTF. CDR3 DNA sequence: TGTGCCATCAGTGACTATAACTATGGCTACACCTTC.

J is TRBJ2-3 and V is TRBV24-1, with D possibly matching TRBD1 (5 bases). V dropped 7 bases and J dropped 1 base, with 11 bases sitting between them. Per germline, CDR1 KGHDR and CDR2 SFDVKD. CDR3 length equals 14 residues. CDR3 bases: TGTGCCACCAGGCAGGGTTCCGGCACAGATACGCAGTATTTT. Translation: CATRQGSGTDTQYF.

A word on this clone: Other DNA sequences in the same sample also yield this CDR3. The genes are TRBV5-1 and TRBJ2-7; no clear D gene. The V end was cut by 0 bases, the J end by 2 bases, with 3 bases between. CDR1 SGHRS and CDR2 YFSETQ come from the germline V gene. The CDR3 runs to 12 residues. Written as DNA, the CDR3 is TGCGCCAGCAGCTTGGGGGCCTACGAGCAGTACTTC. Protein: CASSLGAYEQYF.

In nucleotides, the CDR3 is TGTGCCAGCAGCTTGGCTCCGACCTCGAACACCGGGGAGCTGTTTTTT. Amino acid sequence: CASSLAPTSNTGELFF. This rearrangement joins TRBV5-6 to TRBJ2-2; D remains ambiguous. The ends were cut back, 0 bases at V and 0 bases at J, with 9 bases in the middle. The CDR3 runs 16 residues. Germline CDR1 reads SGHDT; CDR2 reads YYEEEE.

V gene TRBV10-3 combines with J gene TRBJ1-5; D is perhaps TRBD1 (6 bases). Germline lookup yields CDR1 ENHRY and CDR2 SYGVKD. This CDR3 region has 16 residues. Deletions cut 3 bases from V and 4 bases from J, with 16 bases between. This chain's CDR3 is CAISDRTGTPNQPQHF. Written as DNA, the CDR3 is TGTGCCATCAGTGACCGTACCGGGACACCGAATCAGCCCCAGCATTTT.

The sample holds a few counts of this clone. The chain uses TRBV11-3 and TRBJ2-6, with D possibly TRBD1 on 5 matching bases. This CDR3 has 16 residues. Per germline, CDR1 SGHNT and CDR2 YENEEA. V was pared by 1 base and J by 0 bases, with 7 bases between. CDR3 nucleotide sequence: TGTGCCAGCAGCTTAGGAACAGGCTCTGGGGCCAACGTCCTGACTTTC. Its translation is CASSLGTGSGANVLTF.

The chain uses TRBV3-1 (or the pseudogene TRBV3-2) and TRBJ1-4, with TRBD1 identical over 8 bases. V trimming: 5 bases; J trimming: 4 bases; junction bases outside the gene matches: 9. Germline CDR1 LGHDT, CDR2 YNNKEL (reference sequence). This CDR3 is 16 amino acids long. The CDR3 sequence is CASSATSGGFNEKLFF. The CDR3 DNA sequence: TGTGCCAGCAGCGCTACTTCAGGGGGCTTTAATGAAAAACTGTTTTTT.

This chain connects TRBV6-5 to TRBJ1-4; 9 nucleotides agree with TRBD1. CDR3 length equals 15 residues. The germline CDR1 and CDR2 sequences are MNHEY and SVGAGI. Unmatched junction bases numbered 8, after V lost 7 bases and J lost 5 bases. CDR3 nucleotide sequence: TGTGCCAGCATCCCACAGGGGGCACAGAATGAAAAACTGTTTTTT. This sequence encodes CASIPQGAQNEKLFF.

V gene TRBV6-2 or TRBV6-3 combines with J gene TRBJ1-2; D call uncertain. This CDR3 has 14 residues. Trimming pared 6 bases from V and 6 bases from J, leaving 17 bases between. The germline V gene has CDR1 MNHEY and CDR2 SVGEGT. The CDR3 loop reads CASSQRGEGDGYTF. The CDR3, as DNA: TGTGCCAGCAGCCAACGTGGGGAAGGAGATGGCTACACCTTC.

The DNA of the CDR3 is TGTGCCAGCTCACCGGCAGTAACTAACTATGGCTACACCTTC. Its protein is CASSPAVTNYGYTF. J is TRBJ1-2 and V is TRBV18; D unclear. The CDR3 extends over 14 amino acids. CDR1 is KGHSH and CDR2 is LQKENI in the germline V gene. V lost 3 bases to trimming and J lost 0 bases, with 8 bases between them.

This chain connects TRBV28 to TRBJ1-6, with D possibly TRBD1 on 6 matching bases. This CDR3 has 14 amino acids. V lost 6 bases to trimming and J lost 4 bases, with 10 bases between them. Germline V gene lookup returns CDR1 MDHEN and CDR2 SYDVKM. The CDR3 DNA is TGTGCCAGCAGCTTCGGACAGTATAATTCACCCCTCCACTTT. It is translated as CASSFGQYNSPLHF.

This chain uses TRBV30 with TRBJ1-1, with D unresolved. Germline V gene sequence: CDR1 GTSNPN, CDR2 SVGIG (reference sequence). This CDR3 comprises 12 residues. The V and J ends lost 5 bases and 0 bases respectively, with 7 bases between them. CDR3 sequence reads: CAWGRLNTEAFF. CDR3 DNA: TGTGCCTGGGGCAGGCTGAACACTGAAGCTTTCTTT.

This chain joins TRBV29-1 and TRBJ1-1, with unresolved D. Trimming removed 6 bases at V and 1 base at J, with 9 bases between. This CDR3 has 12 amino acids. The germline V gene encodes CDR1 SQVTM and CDR2 ANQGSEA. CDR3: CSVRDSNTEAFF. In nucleotides, the CDR3 is TGCAGCGTGCGCGATTCGAACACTGAAGCTTTCTTT.

This sequence joins TRBV7-9 and TRBJ2-1; D is possibly TRBD1 (6 bases). V gave up 9 bases and J gave up 5 bases, with 14 bases separating them. Per the germline V gene, CDR1 is SEHNR and CDR2 is FQNEAQ (reference sequence). CDR3 length: 13 amino acids. CDR3 DNA: TGTGCCAGTCAACAGGGTCTCAACAATGAGCAGTTCTTC. Translating it yields CASQQGLNNEQFF.

The genes are TRBV3-1 (or the pseudogene TRBV3-2) and TRBJ1-5, with D perhaps TRBD1 (5 bases). This CDR3 comprises 13 residues. V lost 3 bases and J lost 5, with 8 bases in between. The germline CDR1 and CDR2 sequences are LGHDT and YNNKEL (reference sequence). CDR3 region: CASSQQGHQPQHF. For the CDR3, the DNA is TGTGCCAGCAGCCAGCAGGGTCATCAGCCCCAGCATTTT.